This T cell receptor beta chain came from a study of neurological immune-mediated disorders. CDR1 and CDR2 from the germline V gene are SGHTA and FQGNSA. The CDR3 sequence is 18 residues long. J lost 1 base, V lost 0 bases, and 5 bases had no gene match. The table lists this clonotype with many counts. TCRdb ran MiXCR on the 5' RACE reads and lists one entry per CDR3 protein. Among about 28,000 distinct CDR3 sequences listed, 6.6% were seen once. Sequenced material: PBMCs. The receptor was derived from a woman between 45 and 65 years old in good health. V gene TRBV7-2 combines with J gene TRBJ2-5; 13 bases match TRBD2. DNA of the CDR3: TGTGCCAGCAGCTTAGCGCGGACTAGCGGGGGTCCCCAAGAGACCCAGTACTTC. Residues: CASSLARTSGGPQETQYF.